This T cell receptor beta chain originates from a study of naive and memory T cell subsets (dated 2017 in TCRdb). For context, the study as a whole: An open-source, UMI-based TCR alpha and beta sequencing pipeline was applied to sorted naive and memory peripheral blood T cell subsets. The results of the functional CMV T cell responses matched the IgG serology results in every case. RNA was DNase-treated and reverse transcribed with TCR constant-region primers, mostly using SuperScript III. General findings and caveats noted by the study authors: Clonotypes were defined as single alpha or beta chain sequences, not paired alpha/beta receptors. Once error correction was done, more than 95% of naive TCR sequences showed up just once, which made the naive abundance distributions much steeper than those of the memory subsets. RNA-based TCR counts may be affected by expression changes linked to T cell activation and differentiation. The abundance of TCRs followed a power law with an exponent that differed between naive and memory subsets yet stayed consistent across the three individuals. No ground truth was available to validate the repertoire findings for the naive and memory subsets. Gini index rose and Shannon and inverse Simpson diversity fell from naive through CM, EM and EMRA in both CD4 and CD8 cells.

Library prep was done by UMI-ligation and nested PCR. To cover both TRBC1 and TRBC2, the beta constant-region primer consisted of an equimolar mix of two oligonucleotides. A single-stranded oligonucleotide containing the SP2 primer and a 12-nucleotide UMI was joined to the 3' end of the cDNA by T4 RNA ligase 1. The ligated cDNA went through four rounds of PCR with nested alpha and beta constant-region primers together with the SP2 primer. Incubation of the ligation reaction was carried out at 16 degrees C for roughly 18-24 hours. PCR2 was typically performed as a SYBR Green qPCR and was stopped at a predetermined threshold so that over-amplification was prevented. Every purification after the first one was done using Agencourt AMPure XP magnetic beads. Library quantification was done by Qubit, followed by a TapeStation check on which the main peak was expected at around 650 bp. The pooled libraries were sequenced on an Illumina MiSeq using v2 2x251 paired-end kits, which usually yielded roughly 0.85-2.1 million reads per sample. Each sample library was pooled at around 4.1 nM, and about 5-7% PhiX was included to improve cluster recognition. Regarding the original processing steps: Using tag matching that tolerated one base-pair mismatch, Decombinator assigned V and J genes to FASTQ reads that had been processed by Demultiplexor. By using UMIs, Collapsinator corrected both sequencing errors and the frequency errors caused by PCR heterogeneity. CDR3Translator translated TCRs and extracted CDR3s from the conserved cysteine to the FGXG phenylalanine, flagging non-productive sequences. Gini, Shannon entropy and inverse Simpson indices were calculated on repertoires that had been subsampled to equal numbers of UMI-defined TCRs. Within the linear range, a power law was fitted to clonotype abundance distributions using maximum likelihood. When run on a single naive CD8 sample, MIGEC and the pipeline yielded similar UMI counts, similar unique TCR numbers and similar clonal distributions. The repertoires were searched for approximately 7,000 CMV-associated CDR3 sequences that had been compiled from VDJdb and a published dataset. Using fastp trimming at Q25 and MiXCR clonotype assembly, TCRdb reanalyzed the public sequencing data and kept in-frame beta chains. Identical CDR3 proteins give one entry, which carries the most common genes and DNA. The V and J calls come from TCRdb's annotation, not from the publication. The sample data list approximately 82,000 distinct CDR3 sequences, and approximately 6.5% of these were observed just once. About 1.6% of the sample belongs to the ten largest clones.

The CDR1 and CDR2 encoded by the germline V gene (reference sequence) are MNHEY and SMNVEV. The CDR3 contains 17 residues, cysteine and phenylalanine counted. The only DNA kept is the CDR3, 51 bases in frame from the first base. V drops 5 bases and J drops 0 bases, leaving 17 bases in between. Separate amplification of TCR alpha and beta chain libraries was performed from the second PCR step onward. To determine each donor's CMV status, fresh PBMCs were stimulated overnight with CMV viral lysate, and IFNgamma production from CD4+ T cells was then assessed. Miltenyi beads were used first to positively select CD4 T cells, and CD8 T cells were then positively selected from the CD4-negative fraction. After staining for CD3, CD4, CD8, CD45RA, CD27 and a live/dead dye, cells were sorted on a BD Aria II into four subsets based on CD45RA and CD27. Three healthy volunteers provided blood, and the blood of each volunteer was split into CD4 and CD8 T cells and then into four differentiation subsets. Approximately 120 ml of peripheral blood was collected from each donor, and PBMC were isolated by Ficoll-Paque PLUS density-gradient centrifugation. Sorted cells were lysed in RLT buffer, after which RNA was extracted using a Qiagen RNeasy kit and stored at -80 degrees C.

Comment on this clonotype: It lacks a known antigen. Base qualities are not provided; no much larger clone lies one nucleotide away.

Sequencing used central memory CD4+ T cells from blood. The sample's cell subset or site, from its label and the paper: central memory, CD45RA- CD27+. This receptor was taken from a human donor in good health. Recombination connected TRBV27 to TRBJ2-1; the D gene remains uncertain. In nucleotide form, the sequence is TGTGCCAGCAGTATTCAATCCCCGGCCCGCTCCTACAATGAGCAGTTCTTC. Its protein is CASSIQSPARSYNEQFF.